Presented here are 32 T cell receptor beta chains from one specimen sequenced in a study of Ad26.COV2.S vaccination and SARS-CoV-2 variants (dated by TCRdb to the early 2020s). Read against the paper, the sample's treatment or condition label means: 19 received Ad26.COV2.S at low or high dose, single or two shots; about 5 received placebo; per-sample allocation not given. Repertoires of vaccine and placebo recipients were sequenced from samples collected on day 63 after the first injection. Library preparation employed the immunoSEQ multiplex PCR assay. TCRdb limited this immuneACCESS table to in-frame rearrangements with V and J called. A share of clones is missing; checked studies link under half to unresolved V genes, and the rest is unexplained. Counted in this sample were about 350,000 clones; about 87% of them appeared once. The top ten constitute 6.4% of the sample. Sample: peripheral blood, taken in a trial of Ad26.COV2.S vaccine versus placebo. These receptors were taken from a person aged 18-65 years who received the Ad26.COV2.S COVID-19 vaccine or a placebo.

This chain links TRBV4-1 with TRBJ2-4; D remains ambiguous. V lost 0 bases and J lost 5, with 5 bases in between. The CDR3 spans 13 residues. Germline CDR1 MGHRA, CDR2 YSYEKL. CDR3 residues: CASSQERQNIQYF. The CDR3 DNA is TGCGCCAGCAGCCAAGAGAGACAAAACATTCAGTACTTC.

The gene calls are TRBV6-5 and TRBJ2-7; 7 bases line up with TRBD1. Per germline, CDR1 MNHEY and CDR2 SVGAGI. After removal of 4 bases from V and 10 bases from J, the junction contained 10 bases not matched to a gene. The CDR3 consists of 13 residues. CDR3 DNA: TGTGCCAGCAGTTTTACAGGGGCCCAAGAACAGTACTTC. Translating it yields CASSFTGAQEQYF.

To note about this clone: Within the sample, other DNA sequences also encode this same CDR3. Written as DNA, the CDR3 is TGCAGTGCGAGAAGGGAGACCCAGTACTTC. Protein product: CSARRETQYF. V and J are TRBV20-1 and TRBJ2-5; the D is unclear. The CDR3 totals 10 residues. V was trimmed by 6 bases and J by 5 bases, leaving 7 bases between them. Germline CDR1 DFQATT, CDR2 SNEGSKA (reference sequence).

The chain links TRBV6-6 to TRBJ1-2, with D possibly matching TRBD1 (6 bases). The CDR3 loop spans 15 amino acids. In germline, CDR1 is MNHNY, CDR2 SVGAGI (reference sequence). The V gene lost 8 bases and the J gene lost 6 bases, with 22 bases spanning the gap. CDR3 coding DNA: TGTGCCAGCTTCCTTAGGGGGTTTCAGTCGGATGGCTACACCTTC. Amino acids: CASFLRGFQSDGYTF.

V is TRBV14 and J is TRBJ1-4; 8 positions agree with TRBD1. Germline loops: CDR1 SGHDN, CDR2 FVKESK. Unmatched junction bases numbered 4, after V lost 4 bases and J lost 3 bases. The CDR3 consists of 15 residues. CDR3 loop: CASSPGGASNEKLFF. The DNA for the CDR3 is TGTGCCAGCAGCCCAGGGGGCGCGTCTAATGAAAAACTGTTTTTT. Full variable domain (missing parts from reference TRBV14 and TRBJ1-4): EAGVTQFPSHSVIEKGQTVTLRCDPISGHDNLYWYRRVMGKEIKFLLHFVKESKQDESGMPNNRFLAERTGGTYSTLKVQPAELEDSGVYFCASSPGGASNEKLFFGSGTQLSVL.

The rearrangement uses TRBV7-3 and TRBJ2-7; 8 nucleotides line up with TRBD1. V was pared by 3 bases and J by 4 bases, with 5 bases of the junction left unmatched. Germline V CDR1 and CDR2: SGHTA, FQGTGA. This CDR3 is built from 14 residues. Here the CDR3 reads CASSFAGGEYEQYF. The CDR3 nucleotides are TGTGCCAGCAGCTTTGCAGGGGGCGAGTACGAGCAGTACTTC. Looking up the rest from reference TRBV7-3 and TRBJ2-7 gives the full variable domain: GAGVSQTPSNKVTEKGKYVELRCDPISGHTALYWYRQSLGQGPEFLIYFQGTGAADDSGLPNDRFFAVRPEGSVSTLKIQRTERGDSAVYLCASSFAGGEYEQYFGPGTRLTVT.

This chain uses TRBV5-1 with TRBJ2-5, with 11 nucleotides matching TRBD1. The ends lost 2 bases at V and 2 bases at J; junction bases unmatched: 2. CDR1 and CDR2 from the germline V gene are SGHRS and YFSETQ. The CDR3 is 15 amino acids. In DNA, the CDR3 is TGCGCCAGCAGCTTCCGGGACAGGGGGCAAGAGACCCAGTACTTC. This translates into CASSFRDRGQETQYF.

The count of this clone is one. The chain has TRBV7-9 and TRBJ1-5, with D unclear. The CDR3 spans 16 residues. Per the germline V gene, CDR1 is SEHNR and CDR2 is FQNEAQ (reference sequence). V dropped 1 base and J dropped 1 base, with 11 bases sitting between them. In DNA, the CDR3 is TGTGCCAGCAGCTTAGGTGGCGGTCTGAGCAATCAGCCCCAGCATTTT. The encoded protein is CASSLGGGLSNQPQHF. Based on the CDR3 plus reference TRBV7-9 and TRBJ1-5, the full variable domain is DTGVSQNPRHKITKRGQNVTFRCDPISEHNRLYWYRQTLGQGPEFLTYFQNEAQLEKSRLLSDRFSAERPKGSFSTLEIQRTEQGDSAMYLCASSLGGGLSNQPQHFGDGTRLSIL.

This chain links TRBV6-4 with TRBJ2-3, with TRBD2 identical over 9 bases. Germline assignment: CDR1 MRHNA and CDR2 SNTAGT. V was clipped by 0 bases and J by 2 bases; unmatched bases: 3. The CDR3 extends over 16 amino acids. CDR3 DNA: TGTGCCAGCAGTGACTCAACTAGCGGGTTCACAGATACGCAGTATTTT. Amino acids: CASSDSTSGFTDTQYF.

The chain employs TRBV4-3 and TRBJ2-2; D remains ambiguous. Germline-derived CDR1 and CDR2 are LGHNA and YSLEER. The V end lost 4 bases, the J end lost 1 base, and 4 bases lay between the germline ends. This CDR3 comprises 13 residues. Here the CDR3 DNA reads TGCGCCAGCAGCCCATTGAACACCGGGGAGCTGTTTTTT. Its protein product is CASSPLNTGELFF.

The rearrangement uses TRBV9 and TRBJ2-7, with no clear D. This CDR3 contains 14 residues. The germline CDR1 and CDR2 sequences are SGDLS and YYNGEE. The V gene lost 0 bases and the J gene lost 2 bases, with 9 bases spanning the gap. The CDR3 coding sequence is TGTGCCAGCAGCGTAGACCCAAATCCCTACGAGCAGTACTTC. This gives the protein CASSVDPNPYEQYF.

This clone is a singleton in its sample. CDR3 nucleotide sequence: TGTGCCAGCTACCCTGGGGTTCAGCGGGAGAAATCCGAGCAGTACTTC. The encoded protein is CASYPGVQREKSEQYF. The rearrangement joins TRBV18 to TRBJ2-7; 8 positions match TRBD2. CDR1 is KGHSH, CDR2 LQKENI, per germline. J was trimmed by 6 bases and V by 7 bases; bases with no gene match: 17. The CDR3 is made up of 16 amino acids.

The chain couples TRBV9 to TRBJ1-1; 9 nucleotides line up with TRBD1. In germline, CDR1 is SGDLS, CDR2 YYNGEE. CDR3 length equals 14 residues. The junction had 4 bases not matched to a gene; V was cut back by 6 bases and J by 1 base. CDR3 protein: CASNLQGANTEAFF. The CDR3 DNA sequence: TGTGCCAGCAACCTACAGGGGGCGAACACTGAAGCTTTCTTT.

This clone appeared once. V is TRBV4-1 and J is TRBJ2-1; 12 nucleotides agree with TRBD2. Looked up from germline, CDR1 is MGHRA and CDR2 is YSYEKL. After removal of 4 bases from V and 12 bases from J, the junction contained 10 bases not matched to a gene. The CDR3 covers 15 residues. CDR3 loop: CASSPPSGGAIRQFF. The DNA for the CDR3 is TGCGCCAGCAGCCCGCCTAGCGGGGGGGCTATTAGGCAGTTCTTC.

The DNA for the CDR3 is TGTGCCAGCAGCCAAGTTTTCCACGAGCAGTACTTC. Protein: CASSQVFHEQYF. V and J are TRBV3-1 (or the pseudogene TRBV3-2) and TRBJ2-7; no reliable D call. Trimming removed 1 base at V and 5 bases at J, with 6 bases between. The CDR3 sequence is 12 residues long. CDR1 is LGHDT, CDR2 YNNKEL, per germline (reference sequence).

This rearrangement joins TRBV11-2 to TRBJ2-2, with D perhaps given as TRBD1 or TRBD2 (5 bases each). CDR1 and CDR2 (germline): SGHAT, FQNNGV. Trimming shortened V by 4 bases and J by 0 bases, and 12 bases separated the two germline ends. CDR3 size: 16 residues. The CDR3 DNA follows: TGTGCCAGCAGCTCGTTTAGGGGACCGAACACCGGGGAGCTGTTTTTT. Translated, it gives CASSSFRGPNTGELFF.

J is TRBJ2-7 and V is TRBV27; possible D gene TRBD1, 6 bases. From germline, CDR1 is MNHEY and CDR2 SMNVEV (reference sequence). Trimming stripped 2 bases from V and 3 bases from J, with 11 bases between. The CDR3 is 14 amino acids. For the CDR3, the DNA is TGTGCCAGCAGTTTAGCCCGGGACAACTACGAGCAGTACTTC. Translated: CASSLARDNYEQYF.

The chain combines TRBV11-3 with TRBJ2-7; D unresolved. This CDR3 comprises 13 residues. Germline CDR1 reads SGHNT; CDR2 reads YENEEA. The ends were cut back, 5 bases at V and 3 bases at J, with 11 bases in the middle. The DNA for the CDR3 is TGTGCCAGCAGCGCCAGAGACGGCTACGAGCAGTACTTC. Translated: CASSARDGYEQYF.

The chain links TRBV29-1 to TRBJ2-6; weak D call: TRBD2 (6 bases). Germline V gene sequence: CDR1 SQVTM, CDR2 ANQGSEA. This CDR3 comprises 17 residues. V lost 5 bases, J lost 0 bases, and 17 bases lay in between. This CDR3 is CSVYGGSGFSGANVLTF. CDR3 bases: TGCAGCGTTTATGGGGGGTCCGGGTTCTCTGGGGCCAACGTCCTGACTTTC.

The V gene is TRBV6-6, the J gene TRBJ1-5; D is undetermined. Trimming took 6 bases from V and 3 from J, leaving 15 bases between them. The germline CDR1 and CDR2 sequences are MNHNY and SVGAGI (reference sequence). The CDR3 length is 15 residues. The CDR3 nucleotides read TGTGCCAGCAGCCAAAGTCCTGCCCCCAATCAGCCCCAGCATTTT. Translated, it gives CASSQSPAPNQPQHF.

This sequence joins TRBV6-5 and TRBJ2-7; D unresolved. V lost 8 bases and J lost 7, with 12 bases in between. Germline loops: CDR1 MNHEY, CDR2 SVGAGI. This CDR3 is 11 amino acids long. The DNA for the CDR3 is TGTGCCAGCCGCTCAACTCGGGAGCAGTACTTC. It is translated as CASRSTREQYF.

The V gene is TRBV3-1 (or the pseudogene TRBV3-2), the J gene TRBJ2-7, with TRBD1 matching 9 bases. The germline CDR1 and CDR2 sequences are LGHDT and YNNKEL (reference sequence). Trimming removed 0 bases from V and 5 bases from J; junction bases left unmatched: 5. The length of the CDR3 is 15 residues. CDR3 bases: TGTGCCAGCAGCCAAGATTTGGGACAGGGACACGAGCAGTACTTC. Its protein product is CASSQDLGQGHEQYF.

The rearrangement links TRBV4-1 to TRBJ1-2, with TRBD1 matching 7 bases. The CDR3 has 14 amino acids. Germline V gene data show CDR1 as MGHRA and CDR2 as YSYEKL. Trimming removed 1 base from V and 5 bases from J; junction bases left unmatched: 4. CDR3 sequence (DNA): TGCGCCAGCAGCCAAGGTGACAGGGAATATGGCTACACCTTC. The encoded protein is CASSQGDREYGYTF.

This clone has just a few counts. The chain employs TRBV4-1 and TRBJ1-6; no clear D gene. V was shortened by 3 bases and J by 6 bases, with 3 bases between the two germline ends. CDR1 is MGHRA and CDR2 is YSYEKL in the germline V gene. The CDR3 sequence is 12 residues long. CDR3 coding DNA: TGCGCCAGCAGCCAGATTAATTCACCCCTCCACTTT. As protein: CASSQINSPLHF.

The rearrangement links TRBV5-4 to TRBJ2-7, with D possibly being TRBD2 (6 bases). The CDR3 spans 14 residues. Trimming removed 0 bases from V and 7 bases from J, with 14 bases in between. Germline V CDR1 and CDR2: SGHNT, YYREEE (reference sequence). As DNA, the CDR3 is TGTGCCAGCAGCTTGGGCGGGAACCCGGGGGAGCAGTACTTC. Residues: CASSLGGNPGEQYF.

This chain joins TRBV30 and TRBJ2-4; D tentatively fits TRBD1 or TRBD2 (5 bases each). The V end was cut by 0 bases, the J end by 0 bases, with 12 bases between. Germline CDR1 reads GTSNPN; CDR2 reads SVGIG (reference sequence). The CDR3 sequence is 16 residues long. The CDR3 DNA sequence: TGTGCCTGGAGTGTAGGGGACCGATTAGCCAAAAACATTCAGTACTTC. Protein product: CAWSVGDRLAKNIQYF.

This clone was counted a single time. The rearrangement links TRBV6-5 to TRBJ2-7, with 7 nucleotides matching TRBD1. The CDR3 totals 14 residues. Trimming took 7 bases from V and 9 from J; bases not matched to a gene: 15. In germline, CDR1 is MNHEY, CDR2 SVGAGI. The CDR3 nucleotides are TGTGCCAGCATGCCGAACAGGGGACCTTCTTGGCAGTACTTC. It codes for CASMPNRGPSWQYF.

The gene calls are TRBV12-3 or TRBV12-4 and TRBJ1-2; 7 bases align to TRBD1. J gave up 3 bases and V 6 bases, and 1 base lay outside the gene matches. This CDR3 region has 12 residues. CDR3 nucleotides: TGTGCCAGCAGCACAGGGGACTATGGCTACACCTTC. Protein: CASSTGDYGYTF.

This sequence joins TRBV4-3 and TRBJ1-1; 8 bases are a match to TRBD1. CDR3 length: 13 amino acids. V shed 3 bases, J shed 9 bases, and the junction held 6 bases outside the gene matches. The germline CDR1 and CDR2 sequences are LGHNA and YSLEER. CDR3 sequence (DNA): TGCGCCAGCAGCCACGGACAGGGCTTTCAAGCTTTCTTT. Translated, it gives CASSHGQGFQAFF.

The gene calls are TRBV5-4 and TRBJ2-5; 9 bases fit TRBD1. The V gene end was trimmed by 5 bases and the J gene end by 5 bases; junction bases not matched to a gene: 1. The germline V gene has CDR1 SGHNT and CDR2 YYREEE (reference sequence). There are 12 residues in the CDR3. The CDR3 loop is CASRQGAETQYF. CDR3 nucleotides: TGTGCCAGCAGACAGGGGGCGGAGACCCAGTACTTC.

This chain connects TRBV6-2 or TRBV6-3 to TRBJ2-7; possibly TRBD1 for D (6 bases). Between the trimmed V and J ends, which lost 6 bases and 5 bases, there was a span of 20 bases. The CDR3 has 15 amino acids. The V gene's germline CDR1 is MNHEY and CDR2 SVGEGT. The CDR3 reads CASSRFSGAIDEQYF. CDR3 nucleotide sequence: TGTGCCAGCAGCCGATTTTCAGGGGCTATCGACGAGCAGTACTTC.

V and J are TRBV27 and TRBJ2-7; tentatively, D is TRBD2 (6 bases). In germline, CDR1 is MNHEY, CDR2 SMNVEV (reference sequence). CDR3 size: 16 residues. V lost 5 bases and J lost 2, with 19 bases in between. This CDR3 is CASSPGLREPTYEQYF. The CDR3 region has the DNA TGTGCCAGCAGTCCGGGACTTCGAGAACCTACCTACGAGCAGTACTTC.